This T cell receptor beta chain was sequenced during a study of T cell responses to AZD1222 COVID-19 vaccine. Germline assignment: CDR1 LNHDA and CDR2 SQIVND (reference sequence). V lost 7 bases, J lost 2 bases, and 8 bases lay in between. The CDR3 has 12 amino acids. With regard to this clone: Its antigen is unknown.

Broader study findings: Two doses of AZD1222 preceded a rise in Spike-specific TCR breadth and depth.

Sequencing was performed with immunoSEQ multiplex PCR; in TCRdb, only in-frame clones are kept and a portion is missing. The sample yields 75,000 to 95,000 clones, around 92% seen once. The sequencing here drew on peripheral blood, taken on day 0 of MenACWY control vaccination. The genes are TRBV19 and TRBJ1-1, with no clear D. This sequence originates from an adult in good health. Here the CDR3 DNA reads TGTGCCAGTACTCTCGGTAACACTGAAGCTTTCTTT. This sequence encodes CASTLGNTEAFF.